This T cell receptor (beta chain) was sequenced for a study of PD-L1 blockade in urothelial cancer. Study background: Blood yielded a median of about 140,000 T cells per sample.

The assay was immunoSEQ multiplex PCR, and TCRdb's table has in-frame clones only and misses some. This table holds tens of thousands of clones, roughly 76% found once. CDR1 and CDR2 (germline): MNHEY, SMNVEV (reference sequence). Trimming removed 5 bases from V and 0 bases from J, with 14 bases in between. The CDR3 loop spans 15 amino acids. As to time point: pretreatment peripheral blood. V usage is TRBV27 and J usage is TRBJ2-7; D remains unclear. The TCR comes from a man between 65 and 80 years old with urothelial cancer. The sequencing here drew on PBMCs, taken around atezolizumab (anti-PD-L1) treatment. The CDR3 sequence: CASSPWASFSYEQYF. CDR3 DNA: TGTGCCAGCAGTCCATGGGCCAGTTTCTCCTACGAGCAGTACTTC.